This TCR beta chain was captured in a study of STAT5B mutations in CD4+ large granular lymphocyte leukemia. Whole-study results and caveats: Patient CD4-sorted repertoires stayed more clonal than healthy ones after leukemic-clone removal. Top patient clones used TRBV06 genes more often: 8/27 versus 2/35 in controls.

Germline assignment: CDR1 LNHNV and CDR2 YYDKDF (reference sequence). The length of the CDR3 is 14 residues. V lost 5 bases, J lost 0 bases, and 10 bases lay in between. The assay was run at survey level. The data were produced by immunoSEQ multiplex PCR, yet TCRdb's version contains in-frame clones alone and is incomplete. This sample has tens of thousands of clones; around three quarters occur once, and the top ten carry approximately 4.1%. Points on this clone: The antigen is unknown.

The sequenced sample was CD4+ T cells from blood buffy coats. This TCR was recovered from a human donor in good health. V is TRBV15 and J is TRBJ2-5, with D hard to call. CDR3 bases: TGTGCCACCAGCGGCAACCTGTACCAAGAGACCCAGTACTTC. It specifies CATSGNLYQETQYF.